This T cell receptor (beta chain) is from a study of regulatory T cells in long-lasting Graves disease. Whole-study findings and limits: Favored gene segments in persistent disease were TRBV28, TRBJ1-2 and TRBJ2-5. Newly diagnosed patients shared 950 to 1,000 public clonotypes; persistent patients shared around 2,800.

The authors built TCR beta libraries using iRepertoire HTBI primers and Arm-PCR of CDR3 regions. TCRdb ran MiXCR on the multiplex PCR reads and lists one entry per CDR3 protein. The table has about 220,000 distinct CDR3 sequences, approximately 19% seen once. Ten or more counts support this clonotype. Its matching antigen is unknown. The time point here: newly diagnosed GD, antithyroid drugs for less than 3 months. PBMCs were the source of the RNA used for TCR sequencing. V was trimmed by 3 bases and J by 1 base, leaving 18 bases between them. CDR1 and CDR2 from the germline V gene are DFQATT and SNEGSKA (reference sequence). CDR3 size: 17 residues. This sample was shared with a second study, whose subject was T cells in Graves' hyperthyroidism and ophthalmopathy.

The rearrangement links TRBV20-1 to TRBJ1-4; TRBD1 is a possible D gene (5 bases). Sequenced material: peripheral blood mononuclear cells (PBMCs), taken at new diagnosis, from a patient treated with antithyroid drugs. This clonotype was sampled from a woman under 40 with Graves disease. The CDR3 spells CSASEAGLGRTNEKLFF. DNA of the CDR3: TGCAGTGCTAGTGAGGCAGGGCTGGGGAGAACTAATGAAAAACTGTTTTTT.